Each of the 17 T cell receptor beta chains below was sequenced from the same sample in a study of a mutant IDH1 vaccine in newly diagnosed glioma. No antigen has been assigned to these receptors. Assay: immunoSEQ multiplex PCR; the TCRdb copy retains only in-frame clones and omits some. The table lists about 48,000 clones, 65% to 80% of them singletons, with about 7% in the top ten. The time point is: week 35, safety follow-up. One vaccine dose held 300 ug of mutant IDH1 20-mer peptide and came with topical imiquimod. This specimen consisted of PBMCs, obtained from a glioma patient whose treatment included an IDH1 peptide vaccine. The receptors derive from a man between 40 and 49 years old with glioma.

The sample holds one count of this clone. CDR3 DNA: TGTGCCAGCAGTTACTCAACAGGGACCTACGAGCAGTACTTC. Its translation: CASSYSTGTYEQYF. The chain links TRBV6-5 to TRBJ2-7, with TRBD1 as a possible D gene (6 bases). The germline CDR1 and CDR2 sequences are MNHEY and SVGAGI. The CDR3 consists of 14 residues. V lost 0 bases, J lost 2 bases, and 8 bases lay in between.

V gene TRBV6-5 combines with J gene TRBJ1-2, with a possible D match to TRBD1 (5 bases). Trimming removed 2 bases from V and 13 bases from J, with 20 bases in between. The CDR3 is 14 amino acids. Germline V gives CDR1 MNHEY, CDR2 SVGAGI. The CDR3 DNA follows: TGTGCCAGCAGTTACCAACGGACCGGGACGGCCCGCACCTTC. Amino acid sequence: CASSYQRTGTARTF.

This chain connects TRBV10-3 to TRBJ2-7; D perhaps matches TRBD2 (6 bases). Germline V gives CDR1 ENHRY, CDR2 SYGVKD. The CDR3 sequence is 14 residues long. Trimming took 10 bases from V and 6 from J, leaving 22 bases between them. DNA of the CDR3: TGTGCCACCCGGGGGTGGGAGGCCGTGGGCGAGCAGTACTTC. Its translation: CATRGWEAVGEQYF.

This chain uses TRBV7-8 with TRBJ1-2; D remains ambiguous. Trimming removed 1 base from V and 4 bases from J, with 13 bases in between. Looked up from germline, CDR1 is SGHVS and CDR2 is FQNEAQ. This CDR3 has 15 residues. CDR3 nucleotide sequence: TGTGCCAGCAGCTTAGGGAATACCCCTTTCTATGGCTACACCTTC. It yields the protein CASSLGNTPFYGYTF.

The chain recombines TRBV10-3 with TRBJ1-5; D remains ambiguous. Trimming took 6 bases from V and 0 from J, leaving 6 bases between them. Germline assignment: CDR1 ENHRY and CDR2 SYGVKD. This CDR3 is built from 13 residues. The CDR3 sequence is CAISRDSNQPQHF. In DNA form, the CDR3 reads TGTGCCATCAGCAGAGATAGCAATCAGCCCCAGCATTTT.

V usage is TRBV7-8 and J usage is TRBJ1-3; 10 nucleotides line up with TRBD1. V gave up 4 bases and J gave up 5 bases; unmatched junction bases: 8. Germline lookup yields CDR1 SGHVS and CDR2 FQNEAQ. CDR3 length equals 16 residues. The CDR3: CASSSGQGYGRNTIYF. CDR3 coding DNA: TGTGCCAGCAGCTCGGGACAGGGGTACGGTAGAAACACCATATATTTT.

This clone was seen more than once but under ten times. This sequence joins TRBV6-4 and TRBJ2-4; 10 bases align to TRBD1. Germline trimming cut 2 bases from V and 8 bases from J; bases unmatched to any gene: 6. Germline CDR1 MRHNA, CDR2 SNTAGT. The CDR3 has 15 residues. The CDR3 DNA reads TGTGCCAGCAGTGACACGGGGGACAGGGGAGACATTCAGTACTTC. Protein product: CASSDTGDRGDIQYF.

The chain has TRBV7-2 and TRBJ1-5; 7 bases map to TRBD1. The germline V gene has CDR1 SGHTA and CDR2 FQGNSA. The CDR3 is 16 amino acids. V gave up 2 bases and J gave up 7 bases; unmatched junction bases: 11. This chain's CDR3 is CASSLSRQGGYQPQHF. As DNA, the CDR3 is TGTGCCAGCAGCTTATCGAGACAGGGAGGGTACCAGCCCCAGCATTTT.

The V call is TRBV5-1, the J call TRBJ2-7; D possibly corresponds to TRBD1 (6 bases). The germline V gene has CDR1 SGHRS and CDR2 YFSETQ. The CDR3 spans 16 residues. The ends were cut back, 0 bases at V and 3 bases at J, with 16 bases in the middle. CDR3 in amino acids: CASSLGHRDKNYEQYF. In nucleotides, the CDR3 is TGCGCCAGCAGCTTGGGCCACCGGGACAAGAACTACGAGCAGTACTTC.

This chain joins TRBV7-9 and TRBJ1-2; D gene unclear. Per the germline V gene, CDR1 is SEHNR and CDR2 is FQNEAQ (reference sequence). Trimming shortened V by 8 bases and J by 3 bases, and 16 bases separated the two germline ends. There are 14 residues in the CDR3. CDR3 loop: CASGTRGGDYGYTF. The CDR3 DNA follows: TGTGCCAGCGGAACCCGGGGAGGAGACTATGGCTACACCTTC.

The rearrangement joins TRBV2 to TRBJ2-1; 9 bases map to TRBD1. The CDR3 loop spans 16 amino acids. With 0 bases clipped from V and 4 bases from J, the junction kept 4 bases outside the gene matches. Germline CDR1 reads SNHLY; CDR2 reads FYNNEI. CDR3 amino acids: CASSEALGQGYNEQFF. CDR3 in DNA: TGTGCCAGCAGTGAAGCGTTGGGACAGGGTTACAATGAGCAGTTCTTC.

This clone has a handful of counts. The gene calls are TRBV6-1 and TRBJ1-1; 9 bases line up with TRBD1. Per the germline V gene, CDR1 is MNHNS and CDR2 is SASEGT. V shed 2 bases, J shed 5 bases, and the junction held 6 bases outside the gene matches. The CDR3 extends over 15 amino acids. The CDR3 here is CASSEIDRGVTEAFF. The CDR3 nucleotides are TGTGCCAGCAGTGAAATCGACAGGGGGGTAACTGAAGCTTTCTTT.

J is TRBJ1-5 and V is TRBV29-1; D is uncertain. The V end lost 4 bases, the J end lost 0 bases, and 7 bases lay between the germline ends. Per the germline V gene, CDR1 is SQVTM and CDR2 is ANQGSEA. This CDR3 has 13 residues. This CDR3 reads CSVVRHSNQPQHF. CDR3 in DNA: TGCAGCGTTGTACGCCATAGCAATCAGCCCCAGCATTTT.

CDR3 protein: CASSSKTGTGGEKLFF. The DNA of the CDR3 is TGTGCCAGCAGCTCCAAAACCGGGACAGGGGGCGAAAAACTGTTTTTT. The chain joins TRBV7-9 to TRBJ1-4, with 12 bases that match TRBD1. CDR1 SEHNR and CDR2 FQNEAQ come from the germline V gene (reference sequence). Trimming at V came to 4 bases and at J to 8 bases, leaving 8 bases not matched to a gene. The CDR3 has 16 amino acids.

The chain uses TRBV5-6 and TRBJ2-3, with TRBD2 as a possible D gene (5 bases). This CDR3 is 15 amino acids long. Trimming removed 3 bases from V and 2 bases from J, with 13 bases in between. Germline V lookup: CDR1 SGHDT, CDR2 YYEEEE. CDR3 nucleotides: TGTGCCAGCAGCTCCTGGACTCGCTTCACAGATACGCAGTATTTT. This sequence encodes CASSSWTRFTDTQYF.

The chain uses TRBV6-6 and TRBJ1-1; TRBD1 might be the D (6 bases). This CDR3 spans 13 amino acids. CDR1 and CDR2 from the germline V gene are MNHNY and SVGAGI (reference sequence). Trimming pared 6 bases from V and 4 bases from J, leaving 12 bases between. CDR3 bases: TGTGCCAGCAGACAGGGTGGGAGCACTGAAGCTTTCTTT. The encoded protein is CASRQGGSTEAFF.

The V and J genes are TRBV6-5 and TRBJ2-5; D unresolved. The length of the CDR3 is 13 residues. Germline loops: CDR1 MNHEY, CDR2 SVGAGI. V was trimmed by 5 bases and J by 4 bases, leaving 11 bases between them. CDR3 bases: TGTGCCAGCAGTCCCGACGGCCGAGAGACCCAGTACTTC. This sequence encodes CASSPDGRETQYF.